The sequence of this T cell receptor beta chain was determined in a study of prognosis after radiotherapy for stage I lung cancer. This clonotype was recorded many times. The antigen is undetermined. Germline trimming cut 2 bases from V and 0 bases from J; bases unmatched to any gene: 14. Germline lookup yields CDR1 MGHRA and CDR2 YSYEKL. The CDR3 contains 21 residues. From genomic DNA, two-round multiplex PCR was used to amplify TCR beta CDR3. Initially, in first-round PCR, primers specific to each TRBV and TRBJ gene were used. A single record per CDR3 protein comes from TCRdb applying MiXCR to the multiplex PCR reads. The sample has roughly 26,000 distinct CDR3 sequences, 25% to 35% seen once; the top ten hold 30% to 45%. Study-level points and caveats: The tumor specificity of expanded TCR clones remained undetermined.

The sequence derives from a donor over 45 with non-small cell lung cancer. The specimen comprised PBMCs, sampled before or after stereotactic body radiation therapy (not recorded which). This rearrangement joins TRBV4-1 to TRBJ2-6, with TRBD1 identical over 9 bases. The CDR3 sequence is CASSQIGLRDRANSGANVLTF. CDR3 nucleotide sequence: TGCGCCAGCAGCCAAATCGGTTTAAGGGACAGGGCTAACTCTGGGGCCAACGTCCTGACTTTC.